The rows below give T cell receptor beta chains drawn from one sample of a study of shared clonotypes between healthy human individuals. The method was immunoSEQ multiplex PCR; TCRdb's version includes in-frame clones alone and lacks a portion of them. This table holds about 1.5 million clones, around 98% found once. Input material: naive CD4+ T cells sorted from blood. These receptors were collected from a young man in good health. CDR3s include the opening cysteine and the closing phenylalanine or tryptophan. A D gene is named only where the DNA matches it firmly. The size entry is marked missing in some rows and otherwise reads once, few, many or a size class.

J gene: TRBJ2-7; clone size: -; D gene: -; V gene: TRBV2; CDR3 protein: CASSEYHYEQYF; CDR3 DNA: TGTGCCAGCAGTGAGTACCACTACGAGCAGTACTTC
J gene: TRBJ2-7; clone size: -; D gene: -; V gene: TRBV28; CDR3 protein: CASSPAPGGLKSSYEQYF; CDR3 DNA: TGTGCCAGCAGCCCCGCCCCCGGGGGGCTCAAGAGCTCCTACGAGCAGTACTTC
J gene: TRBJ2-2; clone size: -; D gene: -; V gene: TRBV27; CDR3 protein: CASRGAGTGELFF; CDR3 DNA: TGTGCCAGCCGGGGAGCCGGAACCGGGGAGCTGTTTTTT
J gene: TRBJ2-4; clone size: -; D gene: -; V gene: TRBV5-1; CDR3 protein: CASSLGPTVLAKNIQYF; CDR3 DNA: TGCGCCAGCAGCTTGGGCCCGACCGTCCTAGCCAAAAACATTCAGTACTTC
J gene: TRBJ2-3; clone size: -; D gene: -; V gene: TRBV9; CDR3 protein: CASSVGSNTDTQYF; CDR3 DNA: TGTGCCAGCAGCGTGGGCAGTAACACAGATACGCAGTATTTT
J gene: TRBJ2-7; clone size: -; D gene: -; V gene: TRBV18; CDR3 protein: CASSPTGRYEQYF; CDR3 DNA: TGTGCCAGCTCACCCACAGGGCGCTACGAGCAGTACTTC
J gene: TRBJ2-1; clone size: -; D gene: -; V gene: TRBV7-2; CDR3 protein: CASSSGKGSYNEQFF; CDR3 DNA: TGTGCCAGCAGTTCGGGTAAGGGCTCCTACAATGAGCAGTTCTTC
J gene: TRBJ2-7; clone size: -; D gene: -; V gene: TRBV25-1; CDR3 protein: CASRAFVKQYF; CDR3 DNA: TGTGCCAGCAGGGCTTTCGTAAAGCAGTACTTC
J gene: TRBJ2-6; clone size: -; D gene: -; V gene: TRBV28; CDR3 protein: CAAAPWFSGANVLTF; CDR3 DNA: TGTGCCGCCGCACCGTGGTTCTCTGGGGCCAACGTCCTGACTTTC
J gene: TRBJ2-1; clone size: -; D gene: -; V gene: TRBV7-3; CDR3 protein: CASSGAVRQFF; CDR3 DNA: TGTGCCAGCAGCGGAGCAGTCAGGCAGTTCTTC
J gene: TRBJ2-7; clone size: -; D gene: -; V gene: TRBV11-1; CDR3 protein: CASSFLGREQYF; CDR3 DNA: TGTGCCAGCAGCTTCTTAGGTCGGGAGCAGTACTTC
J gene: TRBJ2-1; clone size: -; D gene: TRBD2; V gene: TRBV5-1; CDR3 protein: CASSLGTSSLYSYNEQFF; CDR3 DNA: TGCGCCAGCAGCCTGGGGACTAGCTCACTATACTCCTACAATGAGCAGTTCTTC
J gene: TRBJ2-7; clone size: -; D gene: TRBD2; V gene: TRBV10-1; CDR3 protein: CASIGLADYEQYF; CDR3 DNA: TGCGCCAGCATTGGACTAGCGGACTACGAGCAGTACTTC
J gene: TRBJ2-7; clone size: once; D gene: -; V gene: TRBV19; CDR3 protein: CASTPGAGRKDEQYF; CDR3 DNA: TGTGCCAGTACCCCAGGGGCAGGGCGCAAAGACGAGCAGTACTTC
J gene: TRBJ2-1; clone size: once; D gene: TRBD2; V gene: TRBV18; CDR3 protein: CASSRGLAEYNEQFF; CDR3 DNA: TGTGCCAGCTCACGTGGACTAGCGGAGTACAATGAGCAGTTCTTC
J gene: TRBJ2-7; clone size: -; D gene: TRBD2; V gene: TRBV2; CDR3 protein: CASSETPSLAGGAGEQYF; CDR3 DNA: TGTGCCAGCAGTGAAACCCCGTCCCTAGCGGGAGGAGCGGGCGAGCAGTACTTC
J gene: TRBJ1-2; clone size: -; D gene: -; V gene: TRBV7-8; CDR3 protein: CASSLAAGTLGGYTF; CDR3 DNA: TGTGCCAGCAGCTTAGCTGCCGGGACCCTTGGTGGCTACACCTTC
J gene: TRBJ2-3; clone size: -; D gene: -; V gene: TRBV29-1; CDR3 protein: CSEGGNTQYF; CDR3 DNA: TGCAGCGAAGGGGGGAATACGCAGTATTTT
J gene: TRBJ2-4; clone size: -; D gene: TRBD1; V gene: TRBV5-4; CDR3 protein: CASSYLPTGGKNIQYF; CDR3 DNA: TGTGCCAGCAGCTATTTACCCACAGGGGGCAAAAACATTCAGTACTTC
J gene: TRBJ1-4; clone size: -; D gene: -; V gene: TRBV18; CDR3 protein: CASSPPIEYEKLFF; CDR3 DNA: TGTGCCAGCTCACCACCAATCGAGTATGAAAAACTGTTTTTT
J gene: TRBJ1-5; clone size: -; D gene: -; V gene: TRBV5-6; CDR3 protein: CASSLMGEGGNQPQHF; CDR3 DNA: TGTGCCAGCAGTTTGATGGGGGAGGGTGGCAATCAGCCCCAGCATTTT
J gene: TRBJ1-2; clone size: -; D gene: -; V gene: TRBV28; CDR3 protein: CASSNSLDSPDNYGYTF; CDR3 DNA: TGTGCCAGCAGCAATTCCTTAGACAGTCCTGATAACTATGGCTACACCTTC
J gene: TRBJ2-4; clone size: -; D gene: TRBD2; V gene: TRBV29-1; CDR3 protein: CSVSGTSGAKNIQYF; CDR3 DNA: TGCAGCGTCTCCGGGACTAGCGGAGCCAAAAACATTCAGTACTTC
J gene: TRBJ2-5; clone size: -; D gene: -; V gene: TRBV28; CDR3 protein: CVVQGGRETQYF; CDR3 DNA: TGTGTAGTCCAGGGGGGCCGGGAGACCCAGTACTTC
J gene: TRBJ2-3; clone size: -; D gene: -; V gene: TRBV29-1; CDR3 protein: CSVAGRTTDTQYF; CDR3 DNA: TGCAGCGTTGCTGGGCGTACCACAGATACGCAGTATTTT
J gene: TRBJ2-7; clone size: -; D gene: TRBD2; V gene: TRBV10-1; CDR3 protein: CASSQLAGGPLYF; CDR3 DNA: TGCGCCAGCAGTCAACTAGCGGGAGGGCCTCTGTACTTC
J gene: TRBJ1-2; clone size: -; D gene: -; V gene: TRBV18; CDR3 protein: CASSPTGPYGYTF; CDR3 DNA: TGTGCCAGCTCACCAACGGGACCGTATGGCTACACCTTC
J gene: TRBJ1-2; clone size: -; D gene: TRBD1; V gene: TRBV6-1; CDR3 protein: CASSEGRGPYGYTF; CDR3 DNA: TGTGCCAGCAGTGAAGGGAGGGGGCCCTATGGCTACACCTTC
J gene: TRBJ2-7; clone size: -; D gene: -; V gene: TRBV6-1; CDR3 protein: CASSLGSSYEQYF; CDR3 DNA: TGTGCCAGCAGCCTGGGAAGCTCCTACGAGCAGTACTTC
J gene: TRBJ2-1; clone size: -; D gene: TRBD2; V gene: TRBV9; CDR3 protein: CASSLYSGRAGDEQFF; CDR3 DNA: TGTGCCAGCAGCCTCTACAGCGGGAGGGCCGGAGATGAGCAGTTCTTC
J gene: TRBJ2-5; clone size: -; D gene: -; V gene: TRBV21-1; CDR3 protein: CATPLPGGETQYF; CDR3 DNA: TGTGCCACACCCCTCCCAGGGGGGGAGACCCAGTACTTC
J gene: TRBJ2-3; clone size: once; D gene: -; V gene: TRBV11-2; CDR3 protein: CASSQAVSTDTQYF; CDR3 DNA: TGTGCCAGCAGCCAAGCGGTTAGCACAGATACGCAGTATTTT
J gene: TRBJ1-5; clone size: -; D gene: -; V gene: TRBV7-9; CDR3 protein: CASSSTERVIGQPQHF; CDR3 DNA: TGTGCCAGCAGCTCTACTGAAAGGGTAATCGGTCAGCCCCAGCATTTT
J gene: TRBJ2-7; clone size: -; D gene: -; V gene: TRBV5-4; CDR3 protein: CASSLGLGTGNEQYF; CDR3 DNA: TGTGCCAGCAGCTTGGGGTTAGGAACAGGCAACGAGCAGTACTTC
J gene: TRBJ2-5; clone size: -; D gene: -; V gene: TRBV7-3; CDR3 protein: CASSPTDISETQYF; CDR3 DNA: TGTGCCAGCAGCCCCACCGACATCTCGGAGACCCAGTACTTC
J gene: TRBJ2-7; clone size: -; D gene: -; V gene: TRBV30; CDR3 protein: CAWSQRLVYEQYF; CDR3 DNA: TGTGCCTGGAGCCAACGGTTGGTCTACGAGCAGTACTTC
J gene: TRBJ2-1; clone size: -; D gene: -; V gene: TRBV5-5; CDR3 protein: CASSQQGGSYNEQFF; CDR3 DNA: TGTGCCAGCAGCCAACAGGGTGGCTCCTACAATGAGCAGTTCTTC
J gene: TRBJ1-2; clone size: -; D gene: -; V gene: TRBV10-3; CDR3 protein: CAISDREGYGYTF; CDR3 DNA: TGTGCCATCAGTGACAGGGAAGGCTATGGCTACACCTTC
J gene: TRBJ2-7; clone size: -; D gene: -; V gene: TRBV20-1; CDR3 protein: CSAPLGTEQYF; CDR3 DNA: TGCAGTGCCCCACTGGGGACCGAGCAGTACTTC
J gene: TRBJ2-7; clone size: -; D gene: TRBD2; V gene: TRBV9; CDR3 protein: CASGASGSYEQYF; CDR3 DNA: TGTGCCTCCGGGGCTAGCGGCTCCTACGAGCAGTACTTC
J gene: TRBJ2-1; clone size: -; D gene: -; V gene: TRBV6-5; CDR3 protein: CASTRFGADYNEQFF; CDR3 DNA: TGTGCCAGCACTCGATTCGGGGCGGACTACAATGAGCAGTTCTTC
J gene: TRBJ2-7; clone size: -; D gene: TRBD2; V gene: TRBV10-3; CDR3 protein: CAISDSGKSSYEQYF; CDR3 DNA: TGTGCCATCAGTGATAGCGGGAAGAGCTCCTACGAGCAGTACTTC